This T cell receptor beta chain was retrieved from a study of T cell changes during pregnancy in multiple sclerosis. This clone came up once. The CDR3 is 16 amino acids. V was pared by 4 bases and J by 1 base, with 14 bases between. Germline V gives CDR1 MNHNS, CDR2 SASEGT. Clones were sequenced by immunoSEQ multiplex PCR, and TCRdb holds only the in-frame ones, with some missing. The sample has some 80,000 clones; 94% are singletons. The chain recombines TRBV6-1 with TRBJ1-5, with TRBD1 as a possible D gene (6 bases). The clonotype was recovered from a female donor with multiple sclerosis, enrolled in a pregnancy study. The input for sequencing was CD4+ T cells from peripheral blood mononuclear cells, taken after pregnancy. The CDR3: CASSGQASGSNQPQHF. The CDR3 bases are TGTGCCAGCAGTGGACAGGCATCAGGGAGCAATCAGCCCCAGCATTTT.